The text below deals with one T cell receptor (beta chain). The data belong to a study of blood T cell repertoires in COVID-19. Study background: Acute and convalescent COVID-19 specimens originated in the United States, Italy and Spain.

Original analysis: The assay estimated nucleated cells by amplifying reference gene primers. Using immunoSEQ multiplex PCR, the repertoire was profiled, and TCRdb retains in-frame clones only, with some absent. V, J and clone size derive from that table, while D and trimming were established from the DNA sequence. Here the sample spans hundreds of thousands of clones, roughly 90% being singletons. This receptor was identified in a man aged 18 to 29 with active or convalescent COVID-19. The sample comprised peripheral blood.

DNA of the CDR3: TGTGCCAGCAGCCGCCCTGGACAGAGTTCCTACGAGCAGTACTTC. As protein: CASSRPGQSSYEQYF. This chain connects TRBV13 to TRBJ2-7; maybe TRBD1 (6 bases). The CDR3 totals 15 residues. CDR1 is PRHDT, CDR2 FYEKMQ, per germline (reference sequence). With 5 bases removed from V and 1 base from J, the gap between germline ends came to 15 bases.